The clone carrying this T cell receptor (delta chain) appeared a few times. The TCRdb protein, from a much larger clone, departs from this DNA's translation at residue 8, likely by read error; the protein shown derives from the DNA. The data originate from a study of gamma-delta T cells after stem cell transplantation. TCRdb called clones anew from the RT-PCR reads with CATT. The sample records 2,500 to 3,000 delta-chain clones, less than 3% being singletons. This CDR3 spans 15 amino acids. Germline V CDR1 and CDR2: GEAIGNYY, EKD. V lost 1 base and J 0 bases, leaving 11 bases between the germline ends.

The receptor's source is a human donor. It is not recorded whose cells these are; they may come from a transplant donor. This chain links TRDV2 with TRDJ1; D may be TRDD3 (6 bases). Sequenced input: gamma-delta T cells. CDR3 sequence (DNA): TGTGCCTGTGACACGGTCGGGGGGAACACCGATAAACTCATCTTT. Protein: CACDTVGGNTDKLIF.